This TCR beta chain was profiled in a study of blood T cells in healthy people across ages (dated by TCRdb to the mid-2010s). As for the study more broadly: Template switching captured roughly one uniquely barcoded TCR beta cDNA molecule per two T cells in model experiments. Age-related changes in TCR beta repertoire diversity were measured in the study by deep sequencing normalized with unique cDNA molecular identifiers. The donors were divided into four age groups: young (average approximately 17 years), middle-aged (about 39), aged (about 56) and long-lived (82). To avoid experimental bias, donors of different ages were randomly spread across the sequencing lanes. The study analyzed two additional independent replicas of 1 million unique cDNA reads from the same blood draw for two donors, one aged 18 to 30 and one aged 80 or older.

V is pared back by 2 bases and J by 7 bases, with 15 bases lying between the germline termini. The germline V gene gives CDR1 as SNHLY and CDR2 as FYNNEI. The CDR3 goes from the cysteine to the phenylalanine over 15 residues. The kept DNA is CDR3 alone, 45 bases in frame from the first base. The donors were 40 or so Caucasian individuals from Russia, aged roughly 6 to 100 years, who were systemically healthy. Ten milliliters of peripheral blood were drawn from each donor into EDTA-treated Vacutainer tubes. Ficoll-Paque density-gradient centrifugation was used to isolate PBMCs, with at least 6.5 million per sample. Total RNA, at least 6 micrograms per sample, was extracted from PBMCs with Trizol reagent. For every donor, flow cytometry on a PBMC aliquot measured the percentage of naive CD45RAhigh/CD27high T cells. Concerning this clonotype itself: The antigen this receptor binds is unknown. No per-base quality is available; no much larger clone lies one base away.

To prepare the library, 5' RACE was applied. For sequencing, an Illumina HiSeq 2500 was employed. A second PCR of 7 to 11 cycles was performed with a sample-barcoded 5' primer and a J-beta primer mix. Each TCR beta cDNA molecule received a unique molecular identifier from a template-switch 5' adaptor carrying 12 random nucleotides. At least 2.5 million CDR3-containing paired-end reads were obtained from each sample. First-strand cDNA was synthesized from all RNA with the Mint cDNA synthesis kit, primed by a TRBC-specific oligonucleotide. Following uracil-DNA glycosylase treatment, all cDNA underwent a first 18-cycle PCR with the universal primers M1SS and BC2_uni_R. Turning to the authors' computational methods: For normalization, 1 million high-quality reads were randomly selected from each sample, with every read carrying a distinct molecular identifier. Instead of being binned into consensus sequences, reads with shared molecular identifiers were discarded. MiTCR, run with a Q25 quality threshold and the strictest error-elimination algorithm, handled CDR3 identification, clonotype clustering and error correction. A nonparametric unseen species model with Euler transformation was used to estimate a lower bound on total TCR beta diversity. Through fastp at Q25 and MiXCR, TCRdb rebuilt clones from the public reads, retaining in-frame beta chains. Rows are unified per CDR3 protein, each entry keeping the most common DNA and genes. The authors' filters were not applied to this entry. For this sample there are about a million distinct CDR3 sequences; roughly two fifths appear just once. 13% of the sample belongs to the ten largest clones.

Study-level results and caveats: Total diversity estimates from one million sequenced T cells were considered lower bounds and underestimates. Donor CMV infection status was unknown, potentially confounding age-related changes in expanded clonotypes. Compared with the aged group, the long-lived group had more naive CD4+ T cells, fewer expanded clones and increased TCR diversity, a pattern suggesting age selection. A strong correlation was found between observed TCR beta diversity and the percentage of naive T cells measured by flow cytometry. Observed TCR beta diversity per million T cells fell roughly linearly with age, and a significant reduction was already apparent by age around 40. Since profiling was done on bulk unsorted PBMCs, naive and antigen-experienced compartments could not be conclusively compared.

Sequencing was carried out using blood. This clonotype was sampled from a man aged 18 to 29 in good health. The chain links TRBV2 with TRBJ1-5; the D gene is not confidently resolved. The CDR3 loop reads CASSEFSPSGQPQHF. In nucleotides, the sequence is TGTGCCAGCAGTGAATTTTCCCCTTCCGGGCAGCCCCAGCATTTT.